These T cell receptor beta chains were read from a single sample in a study of technical replicates of blood from a few donors. Sequenced by immunoSEQ multiplex PCR; TCRdb stores in-frame clones only, minus some. In the table there are approximately 95,000 clones, 95% of which are singletons. The material sequenced was T cells isolated from PBMCs. These receptors were taken from a human donor in good health. The CDR3 runs from the conserved cysteine through the conserved F or W. The D gene is left open where the match is weak. Only some rows state a clone size, as once, few, many or a class for expanded clones.

cdr3_aa	cdr3_nt	v_call	j_call	d_call	clone_size	cdr3_length
CAISGTYNEQFF	TGTGCCATCAGCGGGACCTACAATGAGCAGTTCTTC	TRBV10-3	TRBJ2-1	.	.	12
CASQQANTEAFF	TGTGCCAGCCAACAGGCGAACACTGAAGCTTTCTTT	TRBV6-1	TRBJ1-1	.	.	12
CASSFRGDGYTF	TGTGCCAGTAGTTTCAGGGGGGATGGCTACACCTTC	TRBV19	TRBJ1-2	TRBD1	.	12
CASSLPWGGDTQYF	TGTGCCAGCAGTTTACCCTGGGGAGGAGATACGCAGTATTTT	TRBV28	TRBJ2-3	.	.	14
CASSLGTSGASYEQYF	TGCGCCAGCAGCTTGGGAACTAGCGGGGCCTCCTACGAGCAGTACTTC	TRBV5-1	TRBJ2-7	TRBD2	.	16
CASSLSGPSTDTQYF	TGTGCCAGCAGCCTCAGCGGCCCTAGCACAGATACGCAGTATTTT	TRBV7-3	TRBJ2-3	.	.	15
CASSSKPYRGRNYGYTF	TGTGCCAGCAGCTCAAAGCCCTACAGGGGGCGGAACTATGGCTACACCTTC	TRBV7-6	TRBJ1-2	TRBD1	.	17
CASSGFQDNEKLFF	TGCGCCAGCAGTGGGTTTCAGGATAATGAAAAACTGTTTTTT	TRBV10-2	TRBJ1-4	.	.	14
CASSIPREGENEQFF	TGTGCCAGTAGTATTCCCAGGGAAGGTGAGAATGAGCAGTTCTTC	TRBV19	TRBJ2-1	.	.	15
CASSLGTGNNQPQHF	TGTGCCAGCAGCTTAGGGACAGGGAACAATCAGCCCCAGCATTTT	TRBV7-2	TRBJ1-5	TRBD1	.	15
CASSSIDREETDTQYF	TGTGCCAGCAGTTCGATCGACAGGGAGGAAACAGATACGCAGTATTTT	TRBV6-5	TRBJ2-3	.	.	16
CASSLEQGDQPQHF	TGCGCCAGCAGCTTGGAACAGGGAGATCAGCCCCAGCATTTT	TRBV5-1	TRBJ1-5	.	once	14
CASTLGGWGRTNEKLFF	TGTGCCAGCACCCTAGGGGGATGGGGTAGAACTAATGAAAAACTGTTTTTT	TRBV28	TRBJ1-4	.	.	17
CASKDRLGRNEQFF	TGTGCCAGCAAAGACAGGCTTGGTCGAAATGAGCAGTTCTTC	TRBV2	TRBJ2-1	.	.	14
CASSQGDRPQETQYF	TGTGCCAGCAGCCAAGGAGACAGACCTCAAGAGACCCAGTACTTC	TRBV14	TRBJ2-5	.	.	15
CASSQDLNTEAFF	TGCGCCAGCAGTCAGGATTTGAACACTGAAGCTTTCTTT	TRBV5-1	TRBJ1-1	.	.	13
CASGRQAVLGNTEAFF	TGTGCCAGCGGTAGACAGGCTGTGTTGGGGAACACTGAAGCTTTCTTT	TRBV2	TRBJ1-1	.	.	16
CASSLSVSGTDNTGELFF	TGTGCCAGCAGCTTGTCAGTCTCTGGGACAGACAACACCGGGGAGCTGTTTTTT	TRBV5-4	TRBJ2-2	TRBD1	.	18
CASTPGWSGRTDTQYF	TGTGCCAGCACCCCGGGTTGGAGCGGGCGCACAGATACGCAGTATTTT	TRBV7-8	TRBJ2-3	.	.	16
CASSVPPAGDYNEQFF	TGTGCCAGTAGTGTCCCCCCAGCGGGCGACTACAATGAGCAGTTCTTC	TRBV19	TRBJ2-1	.	.	16
CASLRTSVDNEQFF	TGTGCCAGCTTGCGGACTAGCGTAGACAATGAGCAGTTCTTC	TRBV7-9	TRBJ2-1	TRBD2	.	14
CASQIGDTGELFF	TGTGCCAGCCAGATAGGGGACACCGGGGAGCTGTTTTTT	TRBV6-5	TRBJ2-2	.	.	13
CASSLIFTGVNTEAFF	TGTGCCAGCAGCTTAATATTCACAGGGGTGAACACTGAAGCTTTCTTT	TRBV7-2	TRBJ1-1	TRBD1	few	16
CASSLAGPNTGELFF	TGTGCCAGCAGTTTAGCGGGCCCGAACACCGGGGAGCTGTTTTTT	TRBV28	TRBJ2-2	.	.	15